Listed here is a single T cell receptor (beta chain). What it recognizes is unknown. In the PCR, 60 Vbeta and 13 Jbeta primers were used. Sequenced by immunoSEQ multiplex PCR; TCRdb stores in-frame clones only, minus some. The sample shows 100,000 to 150,000 clones, around 71% of them seen only once. This specimen belongs to a study of cytomegalovirus exposure and HLA in healthy donors. Germline V gene lookup returns CDR1 MNHEY and CDR2 SMNVEV (reference sequence). Deletions cut 4 bases from V and 4 bases from J, with 12 bases between. The CDR3 runs 14 residues. Overall study results and limits: Excluded: some indistinguishable V segments such as TRBV6-2 and TRBV6-3.

The sample was PBMCs. The clonotype was recovered from a woman between 55 and 75 years old in good health and CMV-seropositive. The rearrangement uses TRBV27 and TRBJ2-3, with a possible D match to TRBD1 (7 bases). The CDR3 spells CASSWGDSSDTQYF. In nucleotides, the CDR3 is TGTGCCAGCAGTTGGGGGGACAGTTCAGATACGCAGTATTTT.